This TCR beta chain emerged from a study of T cell responses to AZD1222 COVID-19 vaccine. Pooling covered second doses at about 4 or about 12 weeks. The CDR3 runs to 13 residues. V was clipped by 4 bases and J by 6 bases, with 11 bases between them. CDR1 is SGHRS and CDR2 is YFSETQ in the germline V gene. TCRdb keeps only in-frame clones here, not all; method: immunoSEQ multiplex PCR. The data show 100,000 to 150,000 clones, with around 84% seen just once and about 29% held by the top ten. The TCR was taken from an adult who received the AZD1222 COVID-19 vaccine. The input for sequencing was peripheral blood, taken 28 days after the second AZD1222 dose. The rearrangement uses TRBV5-1 and TRBJ2-4; a weak D match, TRBD1 (5 bases). The CDR3 DNA is TGCGCCAGCAGCCTGGACATTTCAAACATTCAGTACTTC. The encoded protein is CASSLDISNIQYF.